This TCR beta chain appears in the sequencing data of a study of T cells after yellow fever vaccination. Study-level points and caveats: A weaker but faster secondary response was observed, peaking on day 5 versus 15.

Worth noting for this clonotype: What it recognizes is unknown.

The authors made TCR cDNA by 5'RACE template switching, adding a universal primer site and UMIs. TCRdb re-called the 5' RACE reads through MiXCR, storing one row per CDR3 protein. Found here are 200,000 to 300,000 distinct CDR3 sequences, 5.5% to 8.5% of them singletons; the top ten hold about 0.95%. The specimen was CD4+ T cells sorted from PBMCs, collected on the day of the yellow fever booster vaccination. This TCR derives from a man aged 25 to 40 who received the YFV17D yellow fever vaccine.

As DNA, the CDR3 is TGTGCCAGCAGCTTAAAGTCCGGCAGGGGAGATACGCAGTATTTT. It encodes CASSLKSGRGDTQYF. The chain carries TRBV7-2 and TRBJ2-3; TRBD1 might be the D (6 bases). Germline loops: CDR1 SGHTA, CDR2 FQGNSA. The V and J ends lost 2 bases and 5 bases respectively, with 14 bases between them. This CDR3 is built from 15 residues.